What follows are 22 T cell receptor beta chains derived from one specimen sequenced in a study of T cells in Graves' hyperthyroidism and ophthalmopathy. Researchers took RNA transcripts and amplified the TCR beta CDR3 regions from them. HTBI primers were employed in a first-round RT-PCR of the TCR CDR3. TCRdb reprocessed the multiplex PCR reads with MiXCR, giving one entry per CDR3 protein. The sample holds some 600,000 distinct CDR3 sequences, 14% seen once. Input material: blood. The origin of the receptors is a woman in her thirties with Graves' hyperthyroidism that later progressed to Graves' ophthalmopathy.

CDR3 nucleotide sequence: TGTGCTAGTGGTTTGTCCCTCATCGGACTAGCGGGAGTCAATGAGCAGTTCTTC. This codes for CASGLSLIGLAGVNEQFF. The chain has TRBV12-5 and TRBJ2-1, with 13 bases matching TRBD2. Germline loops: CDR1 LGHNT, CDR2 FRNRAP. The junction had 10 bases not matched to a gene; V was cut back by 2 bases and J by 6 bases. The CDR3 contains 18 residues. Combining the CDR3 with reference TRBV12-5 and TRBJ2-1 gives the whole variable domain DARVTQTPRHKVTEMGQEVTMRCQPILGHNTVFWYRQTMMQGLELLAYFRNRAPLDDSGMPKDRFSAEMPDATLATLKIQPSEPRDSAVYFCASGLSLIGLAGVNEQFFGPGTRLTVL.

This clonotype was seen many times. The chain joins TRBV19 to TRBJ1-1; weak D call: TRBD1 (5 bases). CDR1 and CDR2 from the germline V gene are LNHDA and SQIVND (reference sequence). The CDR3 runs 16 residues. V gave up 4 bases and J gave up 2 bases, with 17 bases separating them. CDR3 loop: CASSSKWDFINTEAFF. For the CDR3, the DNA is TGTGCCAGTAGTAGCAAATGGGACTTTATTAACACTGAAGCTTTCTTT.

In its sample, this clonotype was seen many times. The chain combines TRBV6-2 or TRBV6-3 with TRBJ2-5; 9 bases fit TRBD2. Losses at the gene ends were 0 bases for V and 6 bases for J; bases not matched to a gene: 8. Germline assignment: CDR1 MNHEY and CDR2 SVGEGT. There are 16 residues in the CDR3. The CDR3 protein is CASSYSGSGRQQTQYF. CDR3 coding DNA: TGTGCCAGCAGTTACTCCGGTAGCGGGAGACAACAGACCCAGTACTTC.

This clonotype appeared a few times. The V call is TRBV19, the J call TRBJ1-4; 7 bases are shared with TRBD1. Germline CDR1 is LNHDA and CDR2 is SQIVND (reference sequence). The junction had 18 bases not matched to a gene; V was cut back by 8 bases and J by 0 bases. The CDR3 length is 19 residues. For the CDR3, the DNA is TGTGCCAGTCGCCGACATTCGGGGACAGTAGTAACAACTAATGAAAAACTGTTTTTT. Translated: CASRRHSGTVVTTNEKLFF.

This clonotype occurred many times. CDR3 residues: CASSRRKGTGTYPTPNEQFF. CDR3 sequence (DNA): TGTGCCAGCAGTCGCAGAAAGGGGACAGGGACTTACCCAACCCCCAATGAGCAGTTCTTC. This chain links TRBV25-1 with TRBJ2-1, with 9 bases matching TRBD1. The CDR3 is made up of 20 amino acids. Germline CDR1 MGHDK, CDR2 SYGVNS. V shed 5 bases, J shed 6 bases, and the junction held 23 bases outside the gene matches.

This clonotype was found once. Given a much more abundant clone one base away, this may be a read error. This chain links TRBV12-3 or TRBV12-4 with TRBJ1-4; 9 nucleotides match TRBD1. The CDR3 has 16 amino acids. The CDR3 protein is CASSSGGQGANEKPFF. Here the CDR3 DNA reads TGTGCCAGCAGTTCGGGGGGACAGGGAGCTAATGAAAAACCGTTTTTT.

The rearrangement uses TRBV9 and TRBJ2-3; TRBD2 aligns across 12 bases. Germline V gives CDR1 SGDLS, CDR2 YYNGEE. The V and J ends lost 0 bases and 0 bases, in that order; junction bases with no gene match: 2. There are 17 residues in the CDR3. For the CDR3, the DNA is TGTGCCAGCAGCGTAGAAGGACTAGCGGGAAGCACAGATACGCAGTATTTT. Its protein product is CASSVEGLAGSTDTQYF.

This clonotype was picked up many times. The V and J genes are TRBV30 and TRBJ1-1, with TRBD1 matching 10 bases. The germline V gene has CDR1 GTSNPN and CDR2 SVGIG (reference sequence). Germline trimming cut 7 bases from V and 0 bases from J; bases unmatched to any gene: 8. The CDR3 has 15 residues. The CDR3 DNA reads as TGTGCCTCATCCGGGACAGGGGCATTGAACACTGAAGCTTTCTTT. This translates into CASSGTGALNTEAFF.

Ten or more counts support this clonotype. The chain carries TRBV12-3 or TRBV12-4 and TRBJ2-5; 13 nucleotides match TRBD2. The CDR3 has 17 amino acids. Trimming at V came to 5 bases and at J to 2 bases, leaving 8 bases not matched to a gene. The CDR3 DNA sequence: TGTGCCAGCAGTACACGGGGACTAGCGGGAAAACAAGAGACCCAGTACTTC. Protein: CASSTRGLAGKQETQYF.

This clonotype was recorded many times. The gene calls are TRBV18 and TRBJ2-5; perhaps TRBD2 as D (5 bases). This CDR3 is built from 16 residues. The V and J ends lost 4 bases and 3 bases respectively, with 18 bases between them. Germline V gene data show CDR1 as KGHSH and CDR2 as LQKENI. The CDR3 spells CASSHGIERAKETQYF. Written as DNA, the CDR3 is TGTGCCAGCTCACACGGGATAGAACGGGCTAAAGAGACCCAGTACTTC.

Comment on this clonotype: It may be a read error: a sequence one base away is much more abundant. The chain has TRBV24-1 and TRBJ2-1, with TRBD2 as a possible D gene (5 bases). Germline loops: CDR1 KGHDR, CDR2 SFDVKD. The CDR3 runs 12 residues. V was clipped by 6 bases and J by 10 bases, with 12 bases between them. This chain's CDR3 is CATSLCGQEQFF. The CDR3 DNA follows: TGTGCCACCAGTCTATGCGGGCAAGAGCAGTTCTTC.

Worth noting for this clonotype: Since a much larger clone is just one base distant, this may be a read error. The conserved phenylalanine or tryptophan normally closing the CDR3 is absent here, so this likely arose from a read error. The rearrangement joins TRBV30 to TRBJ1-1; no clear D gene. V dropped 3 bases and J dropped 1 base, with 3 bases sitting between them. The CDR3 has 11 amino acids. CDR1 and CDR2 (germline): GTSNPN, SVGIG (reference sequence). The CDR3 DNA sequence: TGTGCCTGGAGGCGGAACACTGAAGCTTTCCTT. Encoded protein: CAWRRNTEAFL.

The CDR3 region has the DNA TGCAGTGCTACAGAGAGGGGAAGTGACAAACTGTTTTTT. Protein sequence: CSATERGSDKLFF. The V and J genes are TRBV20-1 and TRBJ1-4; D possibly corresponds to TRBD1 (5 bases). CDR3 length: 13 amino acids. V was shortened by 4 bases and J by 11 bases, with 17 bases between the two germline ends. Germline V gene data show CDR1 as DFQATT and CDR2 as SNEGSKA (reference sequence).

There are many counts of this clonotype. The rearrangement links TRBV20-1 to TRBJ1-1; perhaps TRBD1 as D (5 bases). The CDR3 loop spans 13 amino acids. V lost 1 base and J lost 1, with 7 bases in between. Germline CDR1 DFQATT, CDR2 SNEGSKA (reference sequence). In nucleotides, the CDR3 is TGCAGTGCTAGAGGGACACCGAACACTGAAGCTTTCTTT. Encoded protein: CSARGTPNTEAFF.

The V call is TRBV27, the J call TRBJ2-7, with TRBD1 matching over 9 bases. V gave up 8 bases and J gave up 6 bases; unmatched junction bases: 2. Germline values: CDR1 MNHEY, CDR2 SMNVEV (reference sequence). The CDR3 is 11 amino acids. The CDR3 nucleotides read TGTGCCAGCGGGACAGGGTCCGAGCAGTACTTC. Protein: CASGTGSEQYF.

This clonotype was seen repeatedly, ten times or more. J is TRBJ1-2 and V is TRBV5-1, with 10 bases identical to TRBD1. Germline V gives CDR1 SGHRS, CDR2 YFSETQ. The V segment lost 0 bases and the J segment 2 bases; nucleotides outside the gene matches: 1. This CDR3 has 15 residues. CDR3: CASSLVTGGNYGYTF. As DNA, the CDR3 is TGCGCCAGCAGCTTGGTGACAGGGGGCAACTATGGCTACACCTTC.

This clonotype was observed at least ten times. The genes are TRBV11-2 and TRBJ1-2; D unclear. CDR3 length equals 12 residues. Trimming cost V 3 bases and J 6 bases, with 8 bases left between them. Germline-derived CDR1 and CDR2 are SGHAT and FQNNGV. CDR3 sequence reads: CASSLEGNGYTF. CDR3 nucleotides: TGTGCCAGCAGCTTGGAGGGAAATGGCTACACCTTC.

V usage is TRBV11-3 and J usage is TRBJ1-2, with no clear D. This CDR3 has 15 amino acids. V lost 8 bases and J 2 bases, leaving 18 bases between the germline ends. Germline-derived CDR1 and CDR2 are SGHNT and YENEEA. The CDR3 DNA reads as TGTGCCAGCGGTTTAGGTGCCAGTACAAACTATGGCTACACCTTC. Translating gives CASGLGASTNYGYTF.

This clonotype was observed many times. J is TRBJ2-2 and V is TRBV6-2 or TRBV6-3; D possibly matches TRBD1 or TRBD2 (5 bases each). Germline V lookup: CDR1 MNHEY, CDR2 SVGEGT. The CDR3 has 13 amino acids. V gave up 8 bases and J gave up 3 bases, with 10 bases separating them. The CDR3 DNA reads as TGTGCCAGCCAGCAGGGAGACACCGGGGAGCTGTTTTTT. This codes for CASQQGDTGELFF.

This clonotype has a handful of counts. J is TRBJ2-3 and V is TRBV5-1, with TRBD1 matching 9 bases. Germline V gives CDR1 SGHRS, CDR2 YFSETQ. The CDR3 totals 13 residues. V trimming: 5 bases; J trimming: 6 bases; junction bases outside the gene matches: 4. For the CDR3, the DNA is TGCGCCAGCAGACACAGGGGGCCTGATACGCAGTATTTT. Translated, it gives CASRHRGPDTQYF.

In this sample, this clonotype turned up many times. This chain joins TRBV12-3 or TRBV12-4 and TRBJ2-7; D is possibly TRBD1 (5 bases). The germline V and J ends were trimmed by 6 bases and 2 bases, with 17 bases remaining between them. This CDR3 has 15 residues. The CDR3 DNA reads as TGTGCCAGCAGAGGGGCCCGCCAAAACGCCTACGAGCAGTACTTC. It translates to CASRGARQNAYEQYF.

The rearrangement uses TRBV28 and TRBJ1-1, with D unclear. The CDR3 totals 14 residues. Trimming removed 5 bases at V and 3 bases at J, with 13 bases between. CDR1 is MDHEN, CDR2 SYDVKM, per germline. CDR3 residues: CASSPQPGDTEAFF. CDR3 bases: TGTGCCAGCAGTCCCCAGCCGGGAGACACTGAAGCTTTCTTT.